The 14 T cell receptor beta chains below all came from one sample that was sequenced in a study of OX40 agonist ivuxolimab in advanced cancers. Assay used: immunoSEQ multiplex PCR; TCRdb lists only in-frame clones, some missing. Of approximately 80,000 clones in the sample, 75% to 95% were seen once. This sample comprised CD4+ or CD8+ T cells sorted from blood, obtained in a trial of the OX40 agonist ivuxolimab. These receptors were taken from an adult with an advanced solid tumor such as melanoma, head and neck, liver or kidney cancer.

The chain links TRBV7-2 to TRBJ1-2, with D perhaps TRBD1 (6 bases). There are 13 residues in the CDR3. V lost 5 bases to trimming and J lost 6 bases, with 13 bases between them. CDR1 is SGHTA, CDR2 FQGNSA, per germline. The DNA of the CDR3 is TGTGCCAGCAGCCTAAAAAGACAGGATGGCTACACCTTC. It specifies CASSLKRQDGYTF.

The CDR3 nucleotides read TGTGCCAGCAGTTTCCTAGGGGTTGATAAACTGTTTTTT. Protein sequence: CASSFLGVDKLFF. The genes are TRBV6-5 and TRBJ1-4; a possible D gene is TRBD1 (5 bases). CDR3 length: 13 residues. V dropped 4 bases and J dropped 11 bases, with 14 bases sitting between them. Germline values: CDR1 MNHEY, CDR2 SVGAGI.

This sequence joins TRBV7-7 and TRBJ2-5, with 9 positions matching TRBD1. This CDR3 is 14 amino acids long. The ends lost 3 bases at V and 4 bases at J; junction bases unmatched: 3. Germline V gives CDR1 SSHAT, CDR2 FNYEAQ (reference sequence). The CDR3 nucleotides read TGTGCCAGCAGCTTCACGACAGGGGGAGAGACCCAGTACTTC. It encodes CASSFTTGGETQYF.

The rearrangement links TRBV28 to TRBJ2-5, with 11 bases aligning to TRBD1. The J call may be faulty, since TRBJ2-7 better matches the DNA end. The germline V gene has CDR1 MDHEN and CDR2 SYDVKM. The CDR3 extends over 14 amino acids. The CDR3 coding sequence is TGTGCCAGCTATGGGACAGGGGGTTCCTACGAGCAGTACTTC. Translation: CASYGTGGSYEQYF.

The chain is built from TRBV10-3 and TRBJ2-2, with 13 bases lining up with TRBD2. Looked up from germline, CDR1 is ENHRY and CDR2 is SYGVKD. This CDR3 comprises 15 residues. V trimming: 5 bases; J trimming: 6 bases; junction bases outside the gene matches: 3. The CDR3, as DNA: TGTGCCATCAGTAAAGGACTAGCGGGAGCCGGGGAGCTGTTTTTT. Its translation: CAISKGLAGAGELFF.

This chain joins TRBV7-8 and TRBJ1-1; D might be TRBD1 (6 bases). V dropped 6 bases and J dropped 1 base, with 27 bases sitting between them. Germline V gene lookup returns CDR1 SGHVS and CDR2 FQNEAQ. The CDR3 totals 19 residues. Written as DNA, the CDR3 is TGTGCCAGCAGTTCGTGGGTGGACAGAGGGTTGATGGAGAACACTGAAGCTTTCTTT. Its translation: CASSSWVDRGLMENTEAFF.

This clone came up a few times. V is TRBV7-9 and J is TRBJ1-5; D remains ambiguous. The CDR3 is 12 amino acids. Looked up from germline, CDR1 is SEHNR and CDR2 is FQNEAQ (reference sequence). Trimming took off 6 bases at V and 4 bases at J, with 7 bases between the two ends. The CDR3 nucleotides are TGTGCCAGCAGTACGGGAAATCAGCCCCAGCATTTT. Translating gives CASSTGNQPQHF.

The J gene is TRBJ2-4, the V gene TRBV6-9, with D hard to call. The V gene lost 3 bases and the J gene lost 5 bases, with 8 bases spanning the gap. The germline CDR1 and CDR2 sequences are MNHGY and SVAAGI. The CDR3 has 13 amino acids. The CDR3 bases are TGTGCCAGCAGTTACGTCATCCAAAACATTCAGTACTTC. This gives the protein CASSYVIQNIQYF.

The chain has TRBV25-1 and TRBJ2-2; D is unclear. The CDR3 length is 13 residues. Germline V gene sequence: CDR1 MGHDK, CDR2 SYGVNS. The V gene lost 7 bases and the J gene lost 5 bases, with 11 bases spanning the gap. CDR3 amino acids: CASTSAGTGELFF. As DNA, the CDR3 is TGTGCCAGCACCTCGGCAGGTACCGGGGAGCTGTTTTTT.

CDR3 loop: CAWTLGQGPYEQYF. CDR3 DNA: TGTGCCTGGACCCTGGGACAGGGGCCGTACGAGCAGTACTTC. V usage is TRBV30 and J usage is TRBJ2-7, with 10 bases fitting TRBD1. Germline V CDR1 and CDR2: GTSNPN, SVGIG (reference sequence). The CDR3 length is 14 residues. V was pared by 4 bases and J by 4 bases, with 7 bases of the junction left unmatched. Combining the CDR3 with reference TRBV30 and TRBJ2-7 gives the whole variable domain SQTIHQWPATLVQPVGSPLSLECTVEGTSNPNLYWYRQAAGRGLQLLFYSVGIGQISSEVPQNLSASRPQDRQFILSSKKLLLSDSGFYLCAWTLGQGPYEQYFGPGTRLTVT.

V gene TRBV4-2 combines with J gene TRBJ2-3; D is ambiguous. This CDR3 has 14 residues. V lost 0 bases and J lost 4, with 8 bases in between. Germline V lookup: CDR1 LGHNA, CDR2 YNFKEQ. Written as DNA, the CDR3 is TGTGCCAGCAGCCAAGATTTGGCTTCAGATACGCAGTATTTT. Translated: CASSQDLASDTQYF.

This chain links TRBV5-8 with TRBJ1-1; D perhaps matches TRBD1 (5 bases). There are 15 residues in the CDR3. The germline V gene has CDR1 SGHTS and CDR2 YDEGEE. V lost 5 bases and J lost 1, with 15 bases in between. The CDR3 loop reads CASRGETVTNTEAFF. CDR3 sequence (DNA): TGTGCCAGCAGGGGCGAGACAGTCACGAACACTGAAGCTTTCTTT. Full variable domain (outside the CDR3, taken from reference TRBV5-8 and TRBJ1-1): EAGVTQSPTHLIKTRGQQATLRCSPISGHTSVYWYQQALGLGLQFLLWYDEGEERNRGNFPPRFSGRQFPNYSSELNVNALELEDSALYLCASRGETVTNTEAFFGQGTRLTVV.

V is TRBV6-6 and J is TRBJ2-7, with TRBD2 matching over 10 bases. CDR1 and CDR2 from the germline V gene are MNHNY and SVGAGI (reference sequence). J lost 5 bases, V lost 2 bases, and 3 bases had no gene match. The CDR3 contains 14 residues. CDR3 nucleotide sequence: TGTGCCAGCAGTTACGGGCTAGCGGGAGACGAGCAGTACTTC. Protein sequence: CASSYGLAGDEQYF.

This chain connects TRBV7-2 to TRBJ2-5; D may match TRBD1 or TRBD2 (5 bases each). V was trimmed by 7 bases and J by 3 bases, leaving 15 bases between them. Germline CDR1 and CDR2: SGHTA and FQGNSA. This CDR3 spans 14 amino acids. The CDR3 nucleotides read TGTGCCAGCAACCCGGGGCAGTGGGAAGAGACCCAGTACTTC. This gives the protein CASNPGQWEETQYF.